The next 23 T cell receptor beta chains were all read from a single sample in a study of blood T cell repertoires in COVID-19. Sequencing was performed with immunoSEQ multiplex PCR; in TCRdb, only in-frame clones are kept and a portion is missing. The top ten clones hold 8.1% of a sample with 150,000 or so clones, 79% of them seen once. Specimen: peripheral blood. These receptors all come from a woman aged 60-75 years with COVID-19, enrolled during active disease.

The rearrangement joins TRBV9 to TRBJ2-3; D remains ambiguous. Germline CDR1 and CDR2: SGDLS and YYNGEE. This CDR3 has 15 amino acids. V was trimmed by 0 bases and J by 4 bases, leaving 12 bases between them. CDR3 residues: CASSVVVSPADTQYF. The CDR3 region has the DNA TGTGCCAGCAGCGTAGTTGTTAGCCCTGCAGATACGCAGTATTTT. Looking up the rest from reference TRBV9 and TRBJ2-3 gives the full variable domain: DSGVTQTPKHLITATGQRVTLRCSPRSGDLSVYWYQQSLDQGLQFLIQYYNGEERAKGNILERFSAQQFPDLHSELNLSSLELGDSALYFCASSVVVSPADTQYFGPGTRLTVL.

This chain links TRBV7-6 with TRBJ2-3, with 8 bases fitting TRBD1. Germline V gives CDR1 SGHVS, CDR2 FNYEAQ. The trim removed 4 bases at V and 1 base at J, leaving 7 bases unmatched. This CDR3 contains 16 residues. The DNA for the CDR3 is TGTGCCAGCAGCTCAATAGGGGGACAGGGCACAGATACGCAGTATTTT. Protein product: CASSSIGGQGTDTQYF.

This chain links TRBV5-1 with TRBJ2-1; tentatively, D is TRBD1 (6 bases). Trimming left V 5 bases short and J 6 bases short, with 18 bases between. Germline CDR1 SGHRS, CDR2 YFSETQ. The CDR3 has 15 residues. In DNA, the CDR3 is TGCGCCAGCAGAGGGTGGGACACCACGGCCAATGAGCAGTTCTTC. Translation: CASRGWDTTANEQFF.

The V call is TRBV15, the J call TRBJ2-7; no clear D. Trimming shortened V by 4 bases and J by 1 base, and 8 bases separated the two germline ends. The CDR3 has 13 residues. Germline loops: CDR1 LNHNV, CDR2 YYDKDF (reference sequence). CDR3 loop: CATSIPPSYEQYF. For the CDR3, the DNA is TGTGCCACCAGCATTCCCCCTTCCTACGAGCAGTACTTC. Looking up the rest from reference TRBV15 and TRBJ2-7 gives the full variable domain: DAMVIQNPRYQVTQFGKPVTLSCSQTLNHNVMYWYQQKSSQAPKLLFHYYDKDFNNEADTPDNFQSRRPNTSFCFLDIRSPGLGDTAMYLCATSIPPSYEQYFGPGTRLTVT.

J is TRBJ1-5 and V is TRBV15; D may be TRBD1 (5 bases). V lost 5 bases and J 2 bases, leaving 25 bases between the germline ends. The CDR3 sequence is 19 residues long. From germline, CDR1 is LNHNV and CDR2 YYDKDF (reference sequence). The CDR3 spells CATSAGSRGRGWGNQPQHF. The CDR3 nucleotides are TGTGCCACCAGCGCAGGGAGTAGAGGGAGGGGCTGGGGCAATCAGCCCCAGCATTTT.

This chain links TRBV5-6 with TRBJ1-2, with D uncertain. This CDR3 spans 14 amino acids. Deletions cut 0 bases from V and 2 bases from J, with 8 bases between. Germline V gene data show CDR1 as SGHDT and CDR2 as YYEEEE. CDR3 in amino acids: CASSLGQINYGYTF. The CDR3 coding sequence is TGTGCCAGCAGCTTGGGGCAGATAAACTATGGCTACACCTTC. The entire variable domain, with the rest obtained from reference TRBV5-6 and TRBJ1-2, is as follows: DAGVTQSPTHLIKTRGQQVTLRCSPKSGHDTVSWYQQALGQGPQFIFQYYEEEERQRGNFPDRFSGHQFPNYSSELNVNALLLGDSALYLCASSLGQINYGYTFGSGTRLTVV.

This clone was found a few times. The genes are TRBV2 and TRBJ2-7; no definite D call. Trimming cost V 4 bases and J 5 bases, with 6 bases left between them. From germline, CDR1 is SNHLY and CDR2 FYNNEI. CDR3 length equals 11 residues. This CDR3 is CASSVLHEQYF. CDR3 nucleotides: TGTGCCAGCAGTGTTCTCCACGAGCAGTACTTC.

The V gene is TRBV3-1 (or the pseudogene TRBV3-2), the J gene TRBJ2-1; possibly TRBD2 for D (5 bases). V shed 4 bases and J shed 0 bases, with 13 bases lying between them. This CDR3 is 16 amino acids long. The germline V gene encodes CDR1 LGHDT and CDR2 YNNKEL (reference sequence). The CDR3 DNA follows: TGTGCCAGCAGCCGGACTCTTTTAAGCTCCTACAATGAGCAGTTCTTC. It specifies CASSRTLLSSYNEQFF.

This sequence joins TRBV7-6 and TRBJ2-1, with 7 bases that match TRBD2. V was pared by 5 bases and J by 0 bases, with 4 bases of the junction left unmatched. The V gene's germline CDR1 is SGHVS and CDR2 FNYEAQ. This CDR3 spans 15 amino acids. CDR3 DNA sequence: TGTGCCAGCAGCCAGAGCGGGGCCTCCTACAATGAGCAGTTCTTC. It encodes CASSQSGASYNEQFF.

CDR3 protein: CASSLGGGLSYNEQFF. In DNA, the CDR3 is TGTGCCAGCAGCCTGGGCGGGGGGCTATCCTACAATGAGCAGTTCTTC. This chain uses TRBV5-4 with TRBJ2-1; 8 bases line up with TRBD2. Per the germline V gene, CDR1 is SGHNT and CDR2 is YYREEE (reference sequence). After removal of 4 bases from V and 1 base from J, the junction contained 7 bases not matched to a gene. The CDR3 has 16 amino acids.

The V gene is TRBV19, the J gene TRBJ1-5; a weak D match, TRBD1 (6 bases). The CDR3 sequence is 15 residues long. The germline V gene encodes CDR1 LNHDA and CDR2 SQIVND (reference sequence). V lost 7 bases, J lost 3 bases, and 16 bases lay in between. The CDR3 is CASTQTGGLNQPQHF. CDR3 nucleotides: TGTGCCAGTACCCAAACGGGGGGCCTCAATCAGCCCCAGCATTTT.

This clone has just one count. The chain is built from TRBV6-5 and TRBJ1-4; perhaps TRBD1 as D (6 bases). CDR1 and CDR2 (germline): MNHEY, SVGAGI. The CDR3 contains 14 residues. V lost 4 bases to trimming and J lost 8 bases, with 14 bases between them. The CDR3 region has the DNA TGTGCCAGCAGTTCCGGGGGGCGCGAGGAAAAACTGTTTTTT. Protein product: CASSSGGREEKLFF.

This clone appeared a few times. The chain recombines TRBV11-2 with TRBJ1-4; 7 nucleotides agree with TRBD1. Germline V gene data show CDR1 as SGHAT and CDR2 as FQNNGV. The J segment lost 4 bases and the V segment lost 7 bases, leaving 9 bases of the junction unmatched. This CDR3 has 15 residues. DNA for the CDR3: TGTGCCAGCACGCCTAGGACAGGCAATAATGAAAAACTGTTTTTT. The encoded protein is CASTPRTGNNEKLFF. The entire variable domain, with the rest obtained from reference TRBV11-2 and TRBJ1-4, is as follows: EAGVAQSPRYKIIEKRQSVAFWCNPISGHATLYWYQQILGQGPKLLIQFQNNGVVDDSQLPKDRFSAERLKGVDSTLKIQPAKLEDSAVYLCASTPRTGNNEKLFFGSGTQLSVL.

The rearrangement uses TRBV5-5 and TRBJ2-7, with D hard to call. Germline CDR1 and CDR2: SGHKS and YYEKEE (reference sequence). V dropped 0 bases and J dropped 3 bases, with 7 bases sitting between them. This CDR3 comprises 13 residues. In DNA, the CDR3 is TGTGCCAGCAGCTTGGGCCCCGGCTACGAGCAGTACTTC. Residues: CASSLGPGYEQYF.

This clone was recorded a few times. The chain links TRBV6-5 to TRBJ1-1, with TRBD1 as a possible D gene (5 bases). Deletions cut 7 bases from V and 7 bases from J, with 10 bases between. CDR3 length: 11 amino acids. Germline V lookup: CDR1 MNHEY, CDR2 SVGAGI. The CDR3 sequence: CASKRQFEAFF. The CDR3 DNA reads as TGTGCCAGCAAAAGACAGTTTGAAGCTTTCTTT.

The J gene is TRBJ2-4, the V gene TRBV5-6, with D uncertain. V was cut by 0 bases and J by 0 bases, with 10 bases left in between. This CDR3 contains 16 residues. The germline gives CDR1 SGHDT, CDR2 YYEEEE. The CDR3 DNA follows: TGTGCCAGCAGCTTGGGAGCTCTACTAGCCAAAAACATTCAGTACTTC. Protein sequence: CASSLGALLAKNIQYF.

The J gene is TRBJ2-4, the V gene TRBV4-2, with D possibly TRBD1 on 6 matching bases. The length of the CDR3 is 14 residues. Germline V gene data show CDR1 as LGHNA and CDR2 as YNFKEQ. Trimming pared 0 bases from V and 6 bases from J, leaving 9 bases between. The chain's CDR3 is CASSQEIRGNIQYF. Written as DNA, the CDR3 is TGTGCCAGCAGCCAAGAAATCAGGGGAAACATTCAGTACTTC.

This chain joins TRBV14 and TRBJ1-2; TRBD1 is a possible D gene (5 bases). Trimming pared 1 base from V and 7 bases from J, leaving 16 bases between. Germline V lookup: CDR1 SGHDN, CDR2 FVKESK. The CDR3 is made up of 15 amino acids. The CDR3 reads CASSQVAWGFRGYTF. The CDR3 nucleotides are TGTGCCAGCAGCCAAGTGGCTTGGGGCTTCCGTGGCTACACCTTC.

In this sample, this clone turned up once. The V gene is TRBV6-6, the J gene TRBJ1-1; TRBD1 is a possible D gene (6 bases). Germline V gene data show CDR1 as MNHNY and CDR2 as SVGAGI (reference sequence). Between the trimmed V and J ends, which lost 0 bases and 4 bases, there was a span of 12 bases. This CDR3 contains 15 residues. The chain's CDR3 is CASSYSGGRGTEAFF. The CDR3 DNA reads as TGTGCCAGCAGTTACTCGGGGGGGCGGGGCACTGAAGCTTTCTTT.

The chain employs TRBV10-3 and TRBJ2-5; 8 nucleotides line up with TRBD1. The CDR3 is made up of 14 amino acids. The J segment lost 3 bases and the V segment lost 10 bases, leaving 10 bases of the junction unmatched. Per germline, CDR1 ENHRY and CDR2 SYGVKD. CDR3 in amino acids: CATRQGRPEETQYF. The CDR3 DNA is TGTGCCACCAGACAGGGGCGACCCGAAGAGACCCAGTACTTC.

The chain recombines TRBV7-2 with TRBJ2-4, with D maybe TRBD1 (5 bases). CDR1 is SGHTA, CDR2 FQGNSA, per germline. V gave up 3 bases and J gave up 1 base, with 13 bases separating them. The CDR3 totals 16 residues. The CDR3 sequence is CASSFSRVGAKNIQYF. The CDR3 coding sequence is TGTGCCAGCAGCTTTTCCAGGGTTGGGGCCAAAAACATTCAGTACTTC.

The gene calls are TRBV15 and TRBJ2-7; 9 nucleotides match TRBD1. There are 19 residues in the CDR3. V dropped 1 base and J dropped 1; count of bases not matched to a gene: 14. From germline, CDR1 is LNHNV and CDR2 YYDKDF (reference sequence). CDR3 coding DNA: TGTGCCACCAGCAGAGTGGAAAACCGGGACAGGGCCGATTCCTACGAGCAGTACTTC. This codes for CATSRVENRDRADSYEQYF.

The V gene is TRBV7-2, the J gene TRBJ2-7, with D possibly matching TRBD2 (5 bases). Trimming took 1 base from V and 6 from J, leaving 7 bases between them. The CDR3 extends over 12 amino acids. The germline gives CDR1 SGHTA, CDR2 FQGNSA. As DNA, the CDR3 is TGTGCCAGCAGCTTAGGAGGGCTCGAGCAGTACTTC. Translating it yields CASSLGGLEQYF.